The rows below give T cell receptor beta chains drawn from one sample of a study of Graves' ophthalmopathy and Graves' hyperthyroidism. TCRdb reanalysed the multiplex PCR reads using MiXCR and keeps one entry per CDR3 protein. The sample contains over a million distinct CDR3 sequences, about two fifths of which appear only once. Material for sequencing was peripheral blood or thyroid tissue (not recorded which). The receptors shown here come from an adult man with Graves' hyperthyroidism. CDR3s include the opening cysteine and the closing phenylalanine or tryptophan. The order of the fields is D gene, V gene, J gene, clone size, CDR3 protein, CDR3 DNA. D genes are given only for firm matches. Not all rows give a size; the values are once, few, many and, for expanded clones, a class.

d_call: .; v_call: TRBV12-3/TRBV12-4; j_call: TRBJ1-1; clone_size: .; cdr3_aa: CASTWSGGLGTEAFF; cdr3_nt: TGTGCCAGCACCTGGTCTGGGGGTCTTGGCACTGAAGCTTTCTTT
d_call: TRBD1; v_call: TRBV7-8; j_call: TRBJ1-5; clone_size: many; cdr3_aa: CASSTQGSNQPQHF; cdr3_nt: TGTGCCAGCAGTACACAGGGGAGCAATCAGCCCCAGCATTTT
d_call: TRBD1; v_call: TRBV29-1; j_call: TRBJ1-5; clone_size: many; cdr3_aa: CSVGQGATQPQHF; cdr3_nt: TGCAGCGTTGGGCAGGGGGCAACTCAGCCCCAGCATTTT
d_call: TRBD2; v_call: TRBV10-3; j_call: TRBJ2-2; clone_size: .; cdr3_aa: CAIRAGAGGRTGELFF; cdr3_nt: TGTGCCATCAGGGCGGGGGCGGGAGGCCGCACCGGGGAGCTGTTTTTT
d_call: .; v_call: TRBV5-1; j_call: TRBJ2-5; clone_size: many; cdr3_aa: CASSLMTDQETQYF; cdr3_nt: TGCGCCAGCAGCTTGATGACAGACCAAGAGACCCAGTACTTC
d_call: .; v_call: TRBV11-2; j_call: TRBJ1-2; clone_size: many; cdr3_aa: CASSSLGTLGYGYTF; cdr3_nt: TGTGCCAGCAGCTCCCTCGGGACCCTGGGGTATGGCTACACCTTC
d_call: .; v_call: TRBV18; j_call: TRBJ2-2; clone_size: once; cdr3_aa: CASSPPSEGPNTGELFF; cdr3_nt: TGTGCCAGCTCACCGCCCTCCGAGGGCCCCAACACCGGGGAGCTGTTTTTT
d_call: .; v_call: TRBV4-3; j_call: TRBJ1-1; clone_size: .; cdr3_aa: CASSQDPYGGNTEAFF; cdr3_nt: TGCGCCAGCAGCCAAGACCCTTACGGGGGGAACACTGAAGCTTTCTTT
d_call: TRBD1; v_call: TRBV20-1; j_call: TRBJ1-5; clone_size: many; cdr3_aa: CSAGDRGNVQPQHF; cdr3_nt: TGCAGTGCTGGGGACAGGGGGAATGTTCAGCCCCAGCATTTT
d_call: .; v_call: TRBV5-1; j_call: TRBJ2-7; clone_size: .; cdr3_aa: CASSLGRRGRSFSYEQYF; cdr3_nt: TGCGCCAGCAGCTTAGGGCGTAGGGGCAGGAGTTTTTCCTACGAGCAGTACTTC
d_call: .; v_call: TRBV10-2; j_call: TRBJ2-5; clone_size: .; cdr3_aa: CASSGPGPGTQCF; cdr3_nt: TGCGCCAGCAGTGGTCCAGGTCCTGGGACCCAGTGCTTC
d_call: TRBD2; v_call: TRBV7-2; j_call: TRBJ2-7; clone_size: few; cdr3_aa: CASSSTGLAGGQGEEYF; cdr3_nt: TGTGCCAGCAGCTCAACGGGACTAGCGGGAGGGCAGGGCGAAGAGTACTTC
d_call: .; v_call: TRBV27; j_call: TRBJ2-5; clone_size: few; cdr3_aa: CATGMRETQYF; cdr3_nt: TGTGCCACCGGAATGAGAGAGACCCAGTACTTC
d_call: .; v_call: TRBV4-3; j_call: TRBJ2-5; clone_size: many; cdr3_aa: CASSQEVGRQTQYF; cdr3_nt: TGCGCCAGCAGCCAAGAGGTCGGCAGACAGACCCAGTACTTC
d_call: .; v_call: TRBV13; j_call: TRBJ2-7; clone_size: .; cdr3_aa: CASSSGVHYEQYF; cdr3_nt: TGTGCCAGCAGCTCTGGGGTCCACTACGAGCAGTACTTC
d_call: TRBD2; v_call: TRBV9; j_call: TRBJ2-7; clone_size: few; cdr3_aa: CASSPGRGYSYEQYF; cdr3_nt: TGTGCCAGCTCCCCGGGGAGGGGATACTCCTACGAGCAGTACTTC
d_call: .; v_call: TRBV30; j_call: TRBJ2-7; clone_size: .; cdr3_aa: CAWKGSSYEQYF; cdr3_nt: TGTGCCTGGAAAGGGAGCTCCTACGAGCAGTACTTC
d_call: .; v_call: TRBV19; j_call: TRBJ2-5; clone_size: .; cdr3_aa: CASSPGLRGETQYF; cdr3_nt: TGTGCCAGCTCACCGGGACTCCGGGGGGAGACCCAGTACTTC
d_call: .; v_call: TRBV24-1; j_call: TRBJ1-5; clone_size: many; cdr3_aa: CATSRQNNQPQHF; cdr3_nt: TGTGCCACCAGTCGGCAGAACAATCAGCCCCAGCATTTT
d_call: .; v_call: TRBV19; j_call: TRBJ2-7; clone_size: few; cdr3_aa: CASSIAAFGDEQYF; cdr3_nt: TGTGCCAGTAGTATAGCTGCCTTTGGTGACGAGCAGTACTTC
d_call: .; v_call: TRBV7-2; j_call: TRBJ1-6; clone_size: many; cdr3_aa: CASSSDSGNSPLHF; cdr3_nt: TGTGCCAGCAGCTCGGACAGTGGAAATTCACCCCTCCACTTT
d_call: .; v_call: TRBV6-5; j_call: TRBJ1-2; clone_size: .; cdr3_aa: CASSATYDGYTF; cdr3_nt: TGTGCCAGCAGTGCAACATACGATGGCTACACCTTC
d_call: .; v_call: TRBV5-1; j_call: TRBJ1-1; clone_size: many; cdr3_aa: CASSLWSGSDTEAFF; cdr3_nt: TGCGCCAGCAGCTTGTGGTCGGGGAGTGACACTGAAGCTTTCTTT
d_call: TRBD1; v_call: TRBV10-2; j_call: TRBJ1-2; clone_size: .; cdr3_aa: CASSEPDRSGYTF; cdr3_nt: TGCGCCAGCAGTGAGCCGGACAGGTCTGGCTACACCTTC
d_call: .; v_call: TRBV7-2; j_call: TRBJ2-5; clone_size: .; cdr3_aa: CASSLRTSRGGTQYF; cdr3_nt: TGTGCCAGCAGCTTGAGGACTTCCCGGGGAGGGACCCAGTACTTC
d_call: .; v_call: TRBV7-2; j_call: TRBJ2-5; clone_size: .; cdr3_aa: CASSLVTRRWRDPQETQYF; cdr3_nt: TGTGCCAGCAGCTTAGTTACGCGGCGTTGGCGGGACCCCCAAGAGACCCAGTACTTC
d_call: .; v_call: TRBV29-1; j_call: TRBJ2-5; clone_size: many; cdr3_aa: CSGAGAPQETQYF; cdr3_nt: TGCAGCGGGGCCGGGGCCCCACAAGAGACCCAGTACTTC
d_call: TRBD1; v_call: TRBV2; j_call: TRBJ1-6; clone_size: many; cdr3_aa: CASSLEPTGTLHF; cdr3_nt: TGTGCCAGCAGTTTGGAGCCGACAGGGACCCTCCACTTT
d_call: .; v_call: TRBV25-1; j_call: TRBJ2-7; clone_size: .; cdr3_aa: CASVNPKGGSSYEQYF; cdr3_nt: TGTGCCAGCGTGAATCCCAAGGGGGGTTCTTCCTACGAGCAGTACTTC
d_call: TRBD2; v_call: TRBV6-1; j_call: TRBJ2-5; clone_size: few; cdr3_aa: CASRSPPALAGEQETQYF; cdr3_nt: TGTGCCAGCAGAAGCCCTCCCGCCCTAGCGGGGGAGCAAGAGACCCAGTACTTC
d_call: TRBD1; v_call: TRBV13; j_call: TRBJ1-2; clone_size: many; cdr3_aa: CASSEGGFYGYTF; cdr3_nt: TGTGCCAGCAGCGAAGGGGGCTTCTATGGCTACACCTTC
d_call: .; v_call: TRBV15; j_call: TRBJ2-5; clone_size: .; cdr3_aa: CATSRDGSGGAETQYF; cdr3_nt: TGTGCCACCAGCAGAGATGGCAGCGGCGGGGCGGAGACCCAGTACTTC
d_call: .; v_call: TRBV2; j_call: TRBJ2-5; clone_size: .; cdr3_aa: CASSVARDRETQYF; cdr3_nt: TGTGCCAGCAGTGTTGCCAGGGACCGAGAGACCCAGTACTTC
d_call: .; v_call: TRBV13; j_call: TRBJ1-5; clone_size: few; cdr3_aa: CASSLGQGLRNQPQHF; cdr3_nt: TGTGCCAGCAGCTTAGGGCAGGGCCTACGCAATCAGCCCCAGCATTTT
d_call: TRBD1; v_call: TRBV20-1; j_call: TRBJ1-2; clone_size: .; cdr3_aa: CSASSTGVTSYGYTF; cdr3_nt: TGCAGTGCTAGTTCGACAGGGGTAACGTCGTATGGCTACACCTTC